This record concerns one TCR beta chain sequence. Methods used by the authors: Cell counts per sample came from amplifying reference gene primers. Here immunoSEQ multiplex PCR was the method, and the copy in TCRdb shows in-frame clones only, minus some. The V and J calls and clone size are taken from that table; D and trimming were inferred from the DNA. The table records over 600,000 clones, approximately 90% of them present only once. Germline-derived CDR1 and CDR2 are PRHDT and FYEKMQ (reference sequence). V lost 0 bases and J 2 bases, leaving 19 bases between the germline ends. The CDR3 extends over 19 amino acids. The sample comes from a study of blood T cell repertoires in COVID-19.

This clonotype was sampled from a woman aged 18-35 years with acute or convalescent COVID-19. The chain uses TRBV13 and TRBJ2-2, with a possible D match to TRBD1 (5 bases). Material: peripheral blood. The CDR3 bases are TGTGCCAGCAGCTTAGGCCGGGCAGGGCTCCGGCCCAACACCGGGGAGCTGTTTTTT. Translated: CASSLGRAGLRPNTGELFF. The variable domain in full, completed from reference TRBV13 and TRBJ2-2, reads AAGVIQSPRHLIKEKRETATLKCYPIPRHDTVYWYQQGPGQDPQFLISFYEKMQSDKGSIPDRFSAQQFSDYHSELNMSSLELGDSALYFCASSLGRAGLRPNTGELFFGEGSRLTVL.